These T cell receptor beta chains were read from a single sample in a study of blood T cell repertoires in COVID-19. Libraries were prepared by immunoSEQ multiplex PCR; TCRdb keeps only in-frame clonotypes and omits some of them. The profile shows fewer than 400,000 clones, around nine tenths of them singletons. What was sequenced was peripheral blood. These receptors came from a human donor in a cohort sampled during active COVID-19. CDR3s include the opening cysteine and the closing phenylalanine or tryptophan. D genes are given only for firm matches. The size entry is marked missing in some rows and otherwise reads once, few, many or a size class.

j_gene: TRBJ2-3; v_gene: TRBV4-1; abundance: .; len: 15; d_gene: .; CDR3nt: TGCGCCAGCAGCCATGCTCAGGGCCAGGCAGATACGCAGTATTTT; CDR3aa: CASSHAQGQADTQYF
j_gene: TRBJ2-1; v_gene: TRBV7-8; abundance: .; len: 15; d_gene: .; CDR3nt: TGTGCCAGCAGCGTCGACCGGGGCTCCTACAATGAGCAGTTCTTC; CDR3aa: CASSVDRGSYNEQFF
j_gene: TRBJ2-7; v_gene: TRBV4-1; abundance: .; len: 16; d_gene: TRBD2; CDR3nt: TGCGCCAGCAGCCAAGCCCTAGCGGGGGCGGCCTACGAGCAGTACTTC; CDR3aa: CASSQALAGAAYEQYF
j_gene: TRBJ2-2; v_gene: TRBV7-9; abundance: .; len: 15; d_gene: TRBD1; CDR3nt: TGTGCCAGCAGCCAGGGACAGGGTTATGGCGGGGAGCTGTTTTTT; CDR3aa: CASSQGQGYGGELFF
j_gene: TRBJ1-5; v_gene: TRBV27; abundance: .; len: 15; d_gene: .; CDR3nt: TGTGCCAGCAGTTTATTGGGACAAGCCAATCAGCCCCAGCATTTT; CDR3aa: CASSLLGQANQPQHF
j_gene: TRBJ1-1; v_gene: TRBV29-1; abundance: .; len: 13; d_gene: .; CDR3nt: TGCAGCGTCCAGTGGGGGCGTTGGACTGAAGCTTTCTTT; CDR3aa: CSVQWGRWTEAFF
j_gene: TRBJ1-4; v_gene: TRBV5-1; abundance: .; len: 15; d_gene: TRBD1; CDR3nt: TGCGCCAGCAGTCGTACAGGGGCACCTAATGAAAAACTGTTTTTT; CDR3aa: CASSRTGAPNEKLFF
j_gene: TRBJ2-3; v_gene: TRBV28; abundance: .; len: 13; d_gene: TRBD1; CDR3nt: TGTGCCTGGGGACAGGGGGCCACAGATACGCAGTATTTT; CDR3aa: CAWGQGATDTQYF
j_gene: TRBJ2-2; v_gene: TRBV6-2/TRBV6-3; abundance: .; len: 15; d_gene: TRBD2; CDR3nt: TGTGCCAGCAGTTACGAGCGGGAGCTCCTCGGGGAGCTGTTTTTT; CDR3aa: CASSYERELLGELFF
j_gene: TRBJ2-7; v_gene: TRBV15; abundance: .; len: 15; d_gene: .; CDR3nt: TGTGCCACCAGCAGAGTGCCGGGAGCTCGGTACGAGCAGTACTTC; CDR3aa: CATSRVPGARYEQYF
j_gene: TRBJ2-1; v_gene: TRBV28; abundance: .; len: 12; d_gene: .; CDR3nt: TGTGCCAGCAGAGAGACGGGACTCGAGCAGTTCTTC; CDR3aa: CASRETGLEQFF
j_gene: TRBJ2-7; v_gene: TRBV7-3; abundance: .; len: 15; d_gene: TRBD2; CDR3nt: TGTGCCAGCAGCTTAAGTAGCGGGGCCCCCTACGAGCAGTACTTC; CDR3aa: CASSLSSGAPYEQYF
j_gene: TRBJ1-4; v_gene: TRBV5-1; abundance: .; len: 16; d_gene: TRBD1; CDR3nt: TGCGCCAGCAGCTTGGGACCACAGGGGGCGGGTGAAAAACTGTTTTTT; CDR3aa: CASSLGPQGAGEKLFF
j_gene: TRBJ2-1; v_gene: TRBV27; abundance: .; len: 16; d_gene: TRBD2; CDR3nt: TGTGCCAGCTCCCTAGCGGGAGAGAGGTTCTACAATGAGCAGTTCTTC; CDR3aa: CASSLAGERFYNEQFF
j_gene: TRBJ1-1; v_gene: TRBV6-1; abundance: .; len: 15; d_gene: TRBD1; CDR3nt: TGTGCCAGCAGTGTAGCCGGGACAGAGAACACTGAAGCTTTCTTT; CDR3aa: CASSVAGTENTEAFF
j_gene: TRBJ1-1; v_gene: TRBV19; abundance: .; len: 14; d_gene: .; CDR3nt: TGTGCCAGTAGTACCTACAGGGAGGGGACTGAAGCTTTCTTT; CDR3aa: CASSTYREGTEAFF
j_gene: TRBJ2-1; v_gene: TRBV7-7; abundance: .; len: 15; d_gene: TRBD2; CDR3nt: TGTGCCAGCAGCCCCCCCGGGACTAGTAGCAATGAGCAGTTCTTC; CDR3aa: CASSPPGTSSNEQFF
j_gene: TRBJ1-2; v_gene: TRBV29-1; abundance: .; len: 13; d_gene: TRBD1; CDR3nt: TGCAGCGTTTCACCCGGGACAGGGAGCGACTACACCTTC; CDR3aa: CSVSPGTGSDYTF
j_gene: TRBJ2-5; v_gene: TRBV5-1; abundance: .; len: 15; d_gene: .; CDR3nt: TGCGCCAGCAGCTTGGAAGGCGGGGCCGGTGAGACCCAGTACTTC; CDR3aa: CASSLEGGAGETQYF
j_gene: TRBJ2-2; v_gene: TRBV27; abundance: .; len: 15; d_gene: TRBD1; CDR3nt: TGTGCCAGCAGTCCCGGACAGGGAGGTACCGGGGAGCTGTTTTTT; CDR3aa: CASSPGQGGTGELFF
j_gene: TRBJ2-1; v_gene: TRBV20-1; abundance: .; len: 11; d_gene: TRBD2; CDR3nt: TGCAGCGCTTCGGGGGGCAATGAGCAGTTCTTC; CDR3aa: CSASGGNEQFF
j_gene: TRBJ1-2; v_gene: TRBV11-2; abundance: once; len: 12; d_gene: .; CDR3nt: TGTGCCAGCAGCCGGGACACCGGCGGCTACACCTTC; CDR3aa: CASSRDTGGYTF